The 4 T cell receptor beta chains below come from one sample, sequenced in a study of CD8+CD57+ T cells in acquired aplastic anemia. Profiles of TCR beta VDJ and CDR3 were generated from a genomic DNA template. MiXCR, run by TCRdb on the reads, gives a single entry per CDR3 protein. The sample has about 120,000 distinct CDR3 sequences; 50% to 70% are singletons. CD8+CD57+ cell expansion had been shown by flow cytometry in patients chosen for sequencing. Sequenced material: sorted CD4+, CD8+, or CD8+CD57+ T cells (not recorded which) from PBMCs. These receptors were obtained from a human donor with aplastic anemia.

This clonotype was counted between two and nine times. This rearrangement joins TRBV19 to TRBJ1-6; no definite D call. The CDR3 has 13 amino acids. In germline, CDR1 is LNHDA, CDR2 SQIVND (reference sequence). V shed 10 bases and J shed 7 bases, with 14 bases lying between them. Written as DNA, the CDR3 is TGTGCCACCCAGGTGGGCGGAAATTCACCCCTCCACTTT. This sequence encodes CATQVGGNSPLHF.

The chain employs TRBV14 and TRBJ2-7, with D unclear. Deletions cut 7 bases from V and 3 bases from J, with 13 bases between. CDR1 and CDR2 from the germline V gene are SGHDN and FVKESK. This CDR3 has 13 residues. As DNA, the CDR3 is TGTGCCAGCAAGGGCCGGGCAAGCTACGAGCAGTACTTC. This translates into CASKGRASYEQYF. Looking up the rest from reference TRBV14 and TRBJ2-7 gives the full variable domain: EAGVTQFPSHSVIEKGQTVTLRCDPISGHDNLYWYRRVMGKEIKFLLHFVKESKQDESGMPNNRFLAERTGGTYSTLKVQPAELEDSGVYFCASKGRASYEQYFGPGTRLTVT.

This clonotype was counted ten times or more. This chain joins TRBV2 and TRBJ1-5; D is perhaps TRBD1 (6 bases). The V and J ends lost 5 bases and 8 bases respectively, with 19 bases between them. Germline CDR1 is SNHLY and CDR2 is FYNNEI. The CDR3 is 15 amino acids. CDR3 coding DNA: TGTGCCAGCAGTCCCCCAGGGGCGAGGAGGAAGCCCCAGCATTTT. As protein: CASSPPGARRKPQHF.

V gene TRBV19 combines with J gene TRBJ2-2; perhaps TRBD2 as D (5 bases). CDR1 and CDR2 (germline): LNHDA, SQIVND (reference sequence). This CDR3 contains 15 residues. With 4 bases removed from V and 8 bases from J, the gap between germline ends came to 17 bases. For the CDR3, the DNA is TGTGCCAGTAGTACCCTTGGACTGCCGAGGGGGGAGCTGTTTTTT. Protein product: CASSTLGLPRGELFF.